This T cell receptor (beta chain) is drawn from a study of fetal regulatory T cell absence and autoimmunity. Whole-study findings and limits: Compared with cord blood, pancreas showed oligoclonal TCR enrichment, some clones over 100-fold.

Germline V gene data show CDR1 as WNHNN and CDR2 as SYGVQD (reference sequence). CDR3 size: 15 residues. The ends lost 3 bases at V and 4 bases at J; junction bases unmatched: 4. Remarks on this clone: The target antigen is unknown.

Using immunoSEQ multiplex PCR, the repertoire was profiled, and TCRdb retains in-frame clones only, with some absent. The sample shows about 95,000 clones, about three quarters of them seen only once. Sequencing was performed on pancreas tissue. This receptor was obtained from a male donor with IPEX syndrome. This chain links TRBV10-1 with TRBJ2-1; 9 positions match TRBD2. As DNA, the CDR3 is TGCGCCAGCAGTGATTTGGCGGGAGGGTACAATGAGCAGTTCTTC. It specifies CASSDLAGGYNEQFF.